The 23 T cell receptor beta chains below were found in one sample sequenced in a study of PD-1 blockade in classical Hodgkin lymphoma. Libraries were prepared by immunoSEQ multiplex PCR; TCRdb keeps only in-frame clonotypes and omits some of them. The sample carries about 33,000 clones, approximately 70% recorded once. Time point: cycle 4 day 1 (C4D1), after six to seven weeks of nivolumab. Each of the patients experienced relapse following autologous stem cell transplantation, and their brentuximab vedotin exposure differed. The sequencing here drew on peripheral blood mononuclear cells (PBMCs), taken before the fourth cycle of nivolumab. These receptors originate from a human donor with classical Hodgkin lymphoma.

The V call is TRBV7-8, the J call TRBJ2-5; TRBD2 might be the D (5 bases). The DNA matches TRBJ2-7 better at its end, which makes the J call doubtful. In germline, CDR1 is SGHVS, CDR2 FQNEAQ. The CDR3 sequence is 12 residues long. The chain's CDR3 is CASSEGSYEQYF. In nucleotides, the CDR3 is TGTGCCAGCAGCGAAGGGAGCTACGAGCAGTACTTC.

The J gene is TRBJ2-5, the V gene TRBV18, with unresolved D. Trimming left V 6 bases short and J 2 bases short, with 16 bases between. Germline V gene lookup returns CDR1 KGHSH and CDR2 LQKENI. The CDR3 has 15 residues. This CDR3 reads CASSVDQGPQETQYF. The CDR3 DNA sequence: TGTGCCAGCTCGGTCGACCAAGGGCCACAAGAGACCCAGTACTTC.

The count of this clone is one. This chain connects TRBV10-3 to TRBJ2-2; TRBD2 aligns across 7 bases. In germline, CDR1 is ENHRY, CDR2 SYGVKD. This CDR3 spans 16 amino acids. Trimming removed 6 bases from V and 7 bases from J; junction bases left unmatched: 14. The CDR3, as DNA: TGTGCCATCAGCTCACCTCCCGGGACTACAATCGGGGAGCTGTTTTTT. Protein: CAISSPPGTTIGELFF.

V and J are TRBV6-4 and TRBJ1-2; unclear D gene. The germline gives CDR1 MRHNA, CDR2 SNTAGT. Trimming cost V 5 bases and J 10 bases, with 23 bases left between them. The CDR3 extends over 15 amino acids. The CDR3 coding sequence is TGTGCCAGCAGTAATACTAATATGGGCCCGGTAGTCTACACCTTC. Residues: CASSNTNMGPVVYTF.

In nucleotides, the CDR3 is TGTGCCAGTACTTCGAGGGGAGGGGATACGCAGTATTTT. Its translation is CASTSRGGDTQYF. The V gene is TRBV19, the J gene TRBJ2-3, with 7 bases lining up with TRBD2. The V gene end was trimmed by 7 bases and the J gene end by 6 bases; junction bases not matched to a gene: 7. This CDR3 spans 13 amino acids. CDR1 is LNHDA and CDR2 is SQIVND in the germline V gene (reference sequence).

The genes are TRBV4-2 and TRBJ2-5; D gene ambiguous. Per germline, CDR1 LGHNA and CDR2 YNFKEQ. The CDR3 has 14 amino acids. V was clipped by 1 base and J by 0 bases, with 6 bases between them. CDR3 region: CASSQVVNQETQYF. The CDR3 nucleotides are TGTGCCAGCAGCCAAGTGGTTAACCAAGAGACCCAGTACTTC.

This chain links TRBV19 with TRBJ1-2; 8 positions agree with TRBD1. The CDR3 spans 13 residues. V lost 3 bases to trimming and J lost 6 bases; unmatched junction nucleotides: 3. From germline, CDR1 is LNHDA and CDR2 SQIVND (reference sequence). CDR3 residues: CASSIRTGHGYTF. In DNA, the CDR3 is TGTGCCAGTAGTATCCGGACAGGGCATGGCTACACCTTC.

There are a few counts of this clone. The rearrangement links TRBV29-1 to TRBJ1-1; D remains ambiguous. V lost 7 bases and J lost 9, with 12 bases in between. This CDR3 spans 10 amino acids. Germline-derived CDR1 and CDR2 are SQVTM and ANQGSEA. CDR3 in DNA: TGCAGCGCTGAGATTCGACAAGCTTTCTTT. Translating it yields CSAEIRQAFF.

The chain has TRBV2 and TRBJ1-1; TRBD1 matches at 7 bases. J gave up 4 bases and V 6 bases, and 8 bases lay outside the gene matches. Germline lookup yields CDR1 SNHLY and CDR2 FYNNEI. The CDR3 has 14 residues. The CDR3 loop is CASRGDSFGTEAFF. In DNA, the CDR3 is TGTGCCAGCAGAGGGGACAGTTTCGGCACTGAAGCTTTCTTT.

This clone was observed a single time. The rearrangement uses TRBV6-5 and TRBJ1-5, with 10 bases fitting TRBD1. This CDR3 spans 16 amino acids. Per germline, CDR1 MNHEY and CDR2 SVGAGI. The V segment lost 4 bases and the J segment 6 bases; nucleotides outside the gene matches: 9. CDR3 region: CASSSRPGTGVQPQHF. The CDR3 nucleotides are TGTGCCAGCAGTTCCCGACCCGGGACAGGGGTTCAGCCCCAGCATTTT.

V usage is TRBV13 and J usage is TRBJ1-1; 7 positions agree with TRBD1. Germline V gives CDR1 PRHDT, CDR2 FYEKMQ (reference sequence). This CDR3 is 16 amino acids long. The V segment lost 5 bases and the J segment 0 bases; nucleotides outside the gene matches: 9. CDR3 coding DNA: TGTGCCAGCAGCGGACAGACAGGGAACATGAACACTGAAGCTTTCTTT. Translated: CASSGQTGNMNTEAFF.

CDR3 coding DNA: TGCGCCAGCAGCCCGTGGCCCGCACAGGGCGATCAGCCCCAGCATTTT. It specifies CASSPWPAQGDQPQHF. The gene calls are TRBV4-1 and TRBJ1-5, with TRBD1 as a possible D gene (6 bases). The germline V gene encodes CDR1 MGHRA and CDR2 YSYEKL. This CDR3 has 16 amino acids. Deletions cut 4 bases from V and 5 bases from J, with 18 bases between.

This clone was seen more than once but under ten times. The chain links TRBV9 to TRBJ1-2, with no clear D. Between the trimmed V and J ends, which lost 0 bases and 7 bases, there was a span of 10 bases. CDR3 size: 13 residues. The germline gives CDR1 SGDLS, CDR2 YYNGEE. CDR3 nucleotides: TGTGCCAGCAGCGTAGTAACGGGTGGTGGCTACACCTTC. Its protein is CASSVVTGGGYTF.

This chain joins TRBV7-8 and TRBJ2-1; D ambiguous. This CDR3 region has 13 residues. Per the germline V gene, CDR1 is SGHVS and CDR2 is FQNEAQ. Trimming shortened V by 7 bases and J by 6 bases, and 13 bases separated the two germline ends. CDR3: CASNQDPINEQFF. The CDR3 DNA follows: TGTGCCAGCAACCAGGACCCTATCAATGAGCAGTTCTTC.

The gene calls are TRBV7-9 and TRBJ1-3; D is unresolved. Trimming took 5 bases from V and 2 from J, leaving 4 bases between them. CDR3 length: 12 residues. The germline V gene encodes CDR1 SEHNR and CDR2 FQNEAQ (reference sequence). DNA for the CDR3: TGTGCCAGCAGCCTTACTGGAAACACCATATATTTT. This gives the protein CASSLTGNTIYF.

The chain joins TRBV4-3 to TRBJ1-2; possible D gene TRBD1, 5 bases. Germline-derived CDR1 and CDR2 are LGHNA and YSLEER. V gave up 0 bases and J gave up 4 bases, with 12 bases separating them. The CDR3 is 15 residues long. This CDR3 is CASSQDQGMTYGYTF. The CDR3 nucleotides read TGCGCCAGCAGCCAAGATCAGGGAATGACCTATGGCTACACCTTC.

The CDR3 region is CAISESWGQGLSETQYF. The CDR3, as DNA: TGTGCCATCAGTGAGTCGTGGGGACAGGGGCTGAGCGAGACCCAGTACTTC. The J gene is TRBJ2-5, the V gene TRBV10-3; 10 nucleotides line up with TRBD1. V shed 0 bases, J shed 5 bases, and the junction held 9 bases outside the gene matches. The CDR3 extends over 17 amino acids. Per the germline V gene, CDR1 is ENHRY and CDR2 is SYGVKD.

The chain combines TRBV25-1 with TRBJ2-3, with a weak D call TRBD2 (7 bases). The germline V and J ends were trimmed by 7 bases and 8 bases, with 10 bases remaining between them. Germline loops: CDR1 MGHDK, CDR2 SYGVNS. This CDR3 is 11 amino acids long. CDR3 coding DNA: TGTGCCAGCAACGCGGGGGCTACGCAGTATTTT. It is translated as CASNAGATQYF.

The chain combines TRBV5-6 with TRBJ1-2; D is unclear. The germline CDR1 and CDR2 sequences are SGHDT and YYEEEE. The V and J ends lost 4 bases and 5 bases respectively, with 12 bases between them. The CDR3 contains 13 residues. DNA of the CDR3: TGTGCCAGCAGCCAAGTCTCGACTTATGGCTACACCTTC. This encodes CASSQVSTYGYTF.

Turning to this clone: One end of the junction does not line up with germline, which may come from a read error. The chain employs TRBV5-3 and TRBJ2-7, with unresolved D. TRBV5-3 is flagged as an ORF with uncertain function. The CDR3 covers 13 residues. The CDR3 region has the DNA TGTGCCAGCAGCTTGGACGTATCCTACGAGCAGTACTTC. Translation: CASSLDVSYEQYF.

The rearrangement uses TRBV28 and TRBJ1-1; D remains ambiguous. Germline V gives CDR1 MDHEN, CDR2 SYDVKM. The CDR3 sequence is 14 residues long. V lost 2 bases, J lost 0 bases, and 7 bases lay in between. The CDR3 region is CASSLTVMNTEAFF. The CDR3 DNA reads TGTGCCAGCAGTTTAACAGTCATGAACACTGAAGCTTTCTTT.

The chain links TRBV6-6 to TRBJ2-7; tentative D call: TRBD1 (5 bases). CDR3 size: 13 residues. Germline CDR1 reads MNHNY; CDR2 reads SVGAGI (reference sequence). V was clipped by 6 bases and J by 6 bases, with 15 bases between them. This CDR3 is CASRRGRTSEQYF. The CDR3 bases are TGTGCCAGCAGAAGGGGTCGGACGTCCGAGCAGTACTTC.

CDR3: CASSFNRLAGVTDTQYF. The CDR3, as DNA: TGTGCCAGCAGTTTCAACCGACTAGCGGGAGTTACAGATACGCAGTATTTT. The chain employs TRBV28 and TRBJ2-3, with 12 bases that match TRBD2. Germline assignment: CDR1 MDHEN and CDR2 SYDVKM. The length of the CDR3 is 17 residues. After removal of 3 bases from V and 3 bases from J, the junction contained 7 bases not matched to a gene.